Each of the 14 T cell receptor gamma chains below was sequenced from the same sample in a study of γδ T cells in repeated Plasmodium falciparum infection. Flow sorting of PBMC yielded separate Vgamma9/Vdelta2+ and Vdelta2-negative gammadelta T cell populations for bulk repertoire analysis. TCRdb re-processed the multiplex PCR reads via CATT. The repertoire holds some 32,000 gamma-chain clones, with 1.4% as singletons. The source material was gamma-delta T cells from blood. The receptors come from a pool of human donors (malaria-infected and uninfected, not separated).

Comment on this clone: TCRdb has a much larger clone's protein, which differs at residue 5 from the translation of this DNA, likely because of a read error; what is shown is the protein translated from the DNA. V gene TRGV9 combines with J gene TRGJ1 or TRGJ2. No J segment appears in TCRdb, so it was assigned here by matching the sequence to germline. The J segment lost 11 bases and the V segment lost 6 bases, leaving 7 bases of the junction unmatched. This CDR3 region has 10 residues. Germline V gene data show CDR1 as GITISATS and CDR2 as ISYDGTV (reference sequence). The CDR3 region has the DNA TGTGCCTTGTGGAAGTTCGAGAAACTCTTT. This translates into CALWKFEKLF.

This clone was seen more than once but under ten times. TCRdb's protein, taken from a much larger clone, differs from this DNA's translation at residue 10, likely owing to a read error; the protein displayed comes from the DNA. The gene calls are TRGV3 and TRGJP2. As TCRdb names no J gene, one was assigned here on the basis of a DNA match to germline. This CDR3 is 13 amino acids long. Germline assignment: CDR1 VTNTFY and CDR2 YDVSTARD (reference sequence). As DNA, the CDR3 is TGTGCCACCTGGCGTTATAGTGATTGGGTCAAGACGTTT. Translated: CATWRYSDWVKTF.

Turning to this clone: TCRdb lists the protein of a much larger clone for this DNA, which differs at residue 11, so this is likely a read error; the protein given here is translated from the DNA itself. The genes are TRGV9 and TRGJ1 or TRGJ2. Germline CDR1 is GITISATS and CDR2 is ISYDGTV (reference sequence). The CDR3 consists of 14 residues. CDR3 sequence (DNA): TGTGCCTTGTGGGAGGCAAACCCTTATTATGAGAAACTCTTT. This sequence encodes CALWEANPYYEKLF.

This clone came up many times. The CDR3 sequence is CATWDRPSSKKLF. The CDR3 DNA sequence: TGTGCCACCTGGGACAGGCCCAGCTCTAAGAAACTCTTT. This chain links TRGV5 with TRGJ1 or TRGJ2. V lost 0 bases to trimming and J lost 9 bases; unmatched junction nucleotides: 8. Germline CDR1 is VINAFY and CDR2 is YDVSNSKD. The length of the CDR3 is 13 residues.

Details on this clone: The TCRdb protein, from a much larger clone, departs from this DNA's translation at residue 16, likely by read error; the protein shown derives from the DNA. The J gene is TRGJP1, the V gene TRGV9. The J gene is not listed in TCRdb, so it was assigned here from a DNA match to germline. Trimming took 1 base from V and 15 from J; bases not matched to a gene: 23. CDR1 and CDR2 from the germline V gene are GITISATS and ISYDGTV (reference sequence). CDR3 length: 17 residues. Written as DNA, the CDR3 is TGTGCCTTGTGGGAGGTATTAAGAGAGTTGGGCAAAAAAATCAAGATATTT. It translates to CALWEVLRELGKKIKIF.

This clone was recorded many times. A read error likely explains this, since a far larger clone differs by one base. The sample has other DNA sequences that encode this CDR3 too. The rearrangement links TRGV4 to TRGJ1 or TRGJ2. TCRdb carries no J gene annotation; the J gene was assigned here by matching the DNA with germline. J was trimmed by 4 bases and V by 6 bases; bases with no gene match: 6. Germline CDR1 and CDR2: EGSTGY and YDSYTSSV. This CDR3 has 12 residues. CDR3 in amino acids: CATWTPYYKKLF. The CDR3 coding sequence is TGTGCCACCTGGACCCCCTATTATAAGAAACTCTTT.

This clone was counted only a few times. The TCRdb protein, from a much larger clone, departs from this DNA's translation at residue 11, likely by read error; the protein shown derives from the DNA. The V segment is TRGV9, and no J call was made. This CDR3 has 13 residues. The germline V gene has CDR1 GITISATS and CDR2 ISYDGTV (reference sequence). The CDR3 sequence: CALWEDYWDKELF. CDR3 sequence (DNA): TGTGCCTTGTGGGAAGACTATTGGGATAAGGAACTCTTT.

This clone was observed many times. TCRdb's protein for this DNA is that of a much larger clone and differs from the translation at residue 6, likely a read error; the protein shown is the DNA translation. The rearrangement uses TRGV3 and TRGJP1. Since TCRdb gives no J gene, matching the DNA to germline was used here to assign it. CDR3 length: 12 residues. Per germline, CDR1 VTNTFY and CDR2 YDVSTARD (reference sequence). The ends lost 3 bases at V and 9 bases at J; junction bases unmatched: 4. The CDR3 here is CATWDGRWFKIF. CDR3 nucleotide sequence: TGTGCCACCTGGGACGGCCGTTGGTTCAAGATATTT.

This clone was detected many times. This likely stems from a read error, as it lies one base from a far larger clone. The same CDR3 can be traced to other DNA sequences in this sample. This rearrangement joins TRGV9 to TRGJ1 or TRGJ2. Germline CDR1 and CDR2: GITISATS and ISYDGTV (reference sequence). The CDR3 consists of 15 residues. J gave up 4 bases and V 0 bases, and 9 bases lay outside the gene matches. This chain's CDR3 is CALWEVSIQYYKKLF. The CDR3 DNA is TGTGCCTTGTGGGAGGTGTCCATACAATATTATAAGAAACTCTTT.

This clone was observed a few times. A far larger clone is just one base off, so this is likely a read error. Distinct nucleotide sequences in the sample also encode this CDR3. The J gene has no call, while the V gene is TRGV5. CDR1 VINAFY and CDR2 YDVSNSKD come from the germline V gene. CDR3 length: 18 residues. CDR3 region: CATWDGVFSLGNYYKKLF. CDR3 bases: TGTGCCACCTGGGACGGGGTGTTCTCACTTGGAAATTATTATAAGAAGCTCTTT.

Regarding this clone: TCRdb records a much larger clone's protein for this DNA, with a difference at residue 14 that likely arises from a read error; the protein given is the translation of the DNA. The CDR3 here is CALWEVKGELGKKTKVF. CDR3 bases: TGTGCCTTGTGGGAGGTTAAAGGGGAGTTGGGCAAAAAAACCAAGGTATTT. This sequence joins TRGV9 and TRGJP. TCRdb offers no J gene call, so here the DNA was matched to germline to obtain one. This CDR3 is 17 amino acids long. Germline V gives CDR1 GITISATS, CDR2 ISYDGTV (reference sequence).

This clone has ten or more counts. This DNA translates differently at residue 5 from the TCRdb protein, which is that of a much larger clone; a read error is likely, and the protein shown is the DNA's own translation. The V call is TRGV9, the J call TRGJP. Germline CDR1 is GITISATS and CDR2 is ISYDGTV (reference sequence). This CDR3 spans 16 amino acids. V lost 5 bases and J lost 8; bases outside the gene matches: 9. This chain's CDR3 is CALWGAPKLGKKIKVF. CDR3 coding DNA: TGTGCCTTGTGGGGGGCCCCGAAGTTGGGCAAAAAAATCAAGGTATTT.

This clone has at least ten counts. A read error likely explains why the TCRdb protein, taken from a much larger clone, differs from this DNA's translation at residue 11; the protein shown is translated from the DNA. The J gene is TRGJP, the V gene TRGV9. Germline V gene data show CDR1 as GITISATS and CDR2 as ISYDGTV (reference sequence). CDR3 size: 18 residues. The CDR3 nucleotides are TGTGCCTTGTGGGAGGACAATAAGGGGGAGTCGGGCAAAAAAATCAAGGTATTT. Its translation: CALWEDNKGESGKKIKVF.

About this clone: The protein recorded in TCRdb matches a much larger clone and deviates from this DNA's translation at residue 2, suggesting a read error; the protein here is obtained by translating the DNA. The J gene is TRGJP, the V gene TRGV9. TCRdb gives no J gene; it was assigned here by matching the DNA to germline. Germline CDR1 reads GITISATS; CDR2 reads ISYDGTV (reference sequence). The CDR3 runs to 17 residues. As DNA, the CDR3 is TGTACCTTGTGGGAGGTATTAAGAGAGTTGGGCAAAAAAATCAAGGTATTT. Translating gives CTLWEVLRELGKKIKVF.